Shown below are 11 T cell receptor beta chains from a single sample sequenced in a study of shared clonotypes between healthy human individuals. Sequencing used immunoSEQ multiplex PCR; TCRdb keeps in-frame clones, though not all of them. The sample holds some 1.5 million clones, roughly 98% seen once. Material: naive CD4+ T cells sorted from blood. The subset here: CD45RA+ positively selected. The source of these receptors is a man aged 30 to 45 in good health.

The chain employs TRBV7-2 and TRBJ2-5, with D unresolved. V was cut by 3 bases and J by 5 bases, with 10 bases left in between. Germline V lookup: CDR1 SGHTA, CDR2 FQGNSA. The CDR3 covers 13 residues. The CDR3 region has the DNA TGTGCCAGCAGCTTCGCCTCGACGGAGACCCAGTACTTC. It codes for CASSFASTETQYF. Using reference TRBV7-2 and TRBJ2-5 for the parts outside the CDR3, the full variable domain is GAGVSQSPSNKVTEKGKDVELRCDPISGHTALYWYRQSLGQGLEFLIYFQGNSAPDKSGLPSDRFSAERTGGSVSTLTIQRTQQEDSAVYLCASSFASTETQYFGPGTRLLVL.

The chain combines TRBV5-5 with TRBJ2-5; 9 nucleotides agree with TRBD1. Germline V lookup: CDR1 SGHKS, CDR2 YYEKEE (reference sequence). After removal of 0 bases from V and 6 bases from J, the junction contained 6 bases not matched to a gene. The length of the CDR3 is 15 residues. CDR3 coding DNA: TGTGCCAGCAGCTTGGAATGGGACAGGGTGCAGACCCAGTACTTC. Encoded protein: CASSLEWDRVQTQYF.

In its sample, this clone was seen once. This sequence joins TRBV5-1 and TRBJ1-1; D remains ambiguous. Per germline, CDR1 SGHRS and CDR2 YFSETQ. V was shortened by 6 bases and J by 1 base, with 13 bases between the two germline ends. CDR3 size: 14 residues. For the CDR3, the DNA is TGCGCCAGCACCCCATCCCACGCGAACACTGAAGCTTTCTTT. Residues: CASTPSHANTEAFF.

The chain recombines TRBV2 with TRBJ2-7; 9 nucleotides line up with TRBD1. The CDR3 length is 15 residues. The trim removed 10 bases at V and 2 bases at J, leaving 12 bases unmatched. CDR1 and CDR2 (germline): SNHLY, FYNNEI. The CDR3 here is CATQFYRGHPYEQYF. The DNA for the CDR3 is TGTGCCACCCAGTTTTACAGGGGGCATCCCTACGAGCAGTACTTC.

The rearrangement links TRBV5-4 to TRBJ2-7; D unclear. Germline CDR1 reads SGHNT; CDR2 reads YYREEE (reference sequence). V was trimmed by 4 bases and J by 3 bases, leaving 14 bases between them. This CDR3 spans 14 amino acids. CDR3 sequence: CASSPELNGYEQYF. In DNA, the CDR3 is TGTGCCAGCAGCCCCGAATTAAATGGCTACGAGCAGTACTTC.

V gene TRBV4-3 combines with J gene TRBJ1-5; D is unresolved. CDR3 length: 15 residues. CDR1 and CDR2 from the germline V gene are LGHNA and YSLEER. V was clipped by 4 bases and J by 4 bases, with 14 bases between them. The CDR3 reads CASSPERARNQPQHF. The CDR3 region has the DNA TGCGCCAGCAGCCCTGAACGGGCGAGGAATCAGCCCCAGCATTTT.

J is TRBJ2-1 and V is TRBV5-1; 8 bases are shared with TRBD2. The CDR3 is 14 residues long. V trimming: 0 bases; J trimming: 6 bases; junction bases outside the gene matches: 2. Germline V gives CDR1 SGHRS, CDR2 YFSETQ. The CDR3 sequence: CASSLASGGNEQFF. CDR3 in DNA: TGCGCCAGCAGCTTGGCCAGCGGGGGCAATGAGCAGTTCTTC.

The CDR3 spells CASSLVVAGGREQYF. CDR3 nucleotide sequence: TGCGCCAGCAGCTTGGTGGTTGCGGGAGGGCGCGAGCAGTACTTC. The chain has TRBV5-1 and TRBJ2-7; TRBD2 agrees at 9 bases. Looked up from germline, CDR1 is SGHRS and CDR2 is YFSETQ. The CDR3 is 15 residues long. Trimming cost V 0 bases and J 6 bases; bases outside gene matches: 7.

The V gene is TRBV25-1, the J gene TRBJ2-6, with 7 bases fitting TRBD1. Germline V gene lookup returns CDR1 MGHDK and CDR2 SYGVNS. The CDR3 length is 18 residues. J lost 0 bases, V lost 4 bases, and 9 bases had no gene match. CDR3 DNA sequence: TGTGCCAGCAGTGCCAGGACAGGCCGAAGCTCTGGGGCCAACGTCCTGACTTTC. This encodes CASSARTGRSSGANVLTF. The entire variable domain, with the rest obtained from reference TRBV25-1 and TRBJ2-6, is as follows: EADIYQTPRYLVIGTGKKITLECSQTMGHDKMYWYQQDPGMELHLIHYSYGVNSTEKGDLSSESTVSRIRTEHFPLTLESARPSHTSQYLCASSARTGRSSGANVLTFGAGSRLTVL.

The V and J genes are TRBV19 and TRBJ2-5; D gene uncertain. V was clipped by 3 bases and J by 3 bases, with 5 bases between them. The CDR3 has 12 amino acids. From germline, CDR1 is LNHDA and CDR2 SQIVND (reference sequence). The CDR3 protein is CASSIPEETQYF. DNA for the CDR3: TGTGCCAGTAGTATTCCGGAAGAGACCCAGTACTTC.

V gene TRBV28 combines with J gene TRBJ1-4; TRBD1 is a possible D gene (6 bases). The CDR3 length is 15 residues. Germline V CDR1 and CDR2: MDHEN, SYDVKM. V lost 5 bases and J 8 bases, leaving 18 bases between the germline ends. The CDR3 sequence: CASSLPGGGREKLFF. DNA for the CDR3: TGTGCCAGCAGTCTCCCCGGGGGCGGAAGAGAAAAACTGTTTTTT.